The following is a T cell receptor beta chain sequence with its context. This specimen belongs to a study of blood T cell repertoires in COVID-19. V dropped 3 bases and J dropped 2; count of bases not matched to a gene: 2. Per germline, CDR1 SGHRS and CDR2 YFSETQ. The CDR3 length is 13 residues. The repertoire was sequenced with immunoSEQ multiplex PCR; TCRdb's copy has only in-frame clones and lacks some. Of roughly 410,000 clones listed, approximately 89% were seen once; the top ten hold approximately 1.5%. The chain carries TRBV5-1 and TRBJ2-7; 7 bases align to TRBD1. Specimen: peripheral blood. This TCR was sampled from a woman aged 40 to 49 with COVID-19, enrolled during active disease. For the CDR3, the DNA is TGCGCCAGCAGCTGGACAGGACCCTACGAGCAGTACTTC. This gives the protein CASSWTGPYEQYF. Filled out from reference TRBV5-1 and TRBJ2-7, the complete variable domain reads KAGVTQTPRYLIKTRGQQVTLSCSPISGHRSVSWYQQTPGQGLQFLFEYFSETQRNKGNFPGRFSGRQFSNSRSEMNVSTLELGDSALYLCASSWTGPYEQYFGPGTRLTVT.